The rows below give T cell receptor beta chains drawn from one sample of a study of blood T cell repertoires in COVID-19. Some clones are missing from TCRdb's copy, which holds only in-frame ones; the method was immunoSEQ multiplex PCR. This sample yields 280,000 or so clones, of which about four fifths are seen a single time; over 9% belongs to the top ten. The sequencing input was peripheral blood. The receptors come from a woman in her forties or fifties who had recovered from COVID-19. CDR3s include the opening cysteine and the closing phenylalanine or tryptophan. The size entry is marked missing in some rows and otherwise reads once, few, many or a size class.

CDR3: CASSPGRLAGAGELFF
V: TRBV9
size: -
J: TRBJ2-2

CDR3: CASSPHGAGGQADTQYF
V: TRBV21-1
size: -
J: TRBJ2-3

CDR3: CASRDTPNYGYTF
V: TRBV2
size: -
J: TRBJ1-2

CDR3: CATLTGGGEQYF
V: TRBV21-1
size: -
J: TRBJ2-7

CDR3: CASSSWGGYGYTF
V: TRBV11-2
size: -
J: TRBJ1-2

CDR3: CASNEQGNTGELFF
V: TRBV28
size: -
J: TRBJ2-2

CDR3: CASSPRTGEETQYF
V: TRBV18
size: -
J: TRBJ2-5

CDR3: CASSQVGGNGNTIYF
V: TRBV4-3
size: -
J: TRBJ1-3

CDR3: CASSQDNLLSGNTIYF
V: TRBV3-1/TRBV3-2
size: -
J: TRBJ1-3

CDR3: CASSLEGVPTEAFF
V: TRBV5-1
size: -
J: TRBJ1-1

CDR3: CAISRQGENYEQYF
V: TRBV10-3
size: -
J: TRBJ2-7

CDR3: CASSQVGTQYF
V: TRBV4-3
size: -
J: TRBJ2-3

CDR3: CASSLDALSYNSPLHF
V: TRBV7-2
size: -
J: TRBJ1-6

CDR3: CASSLYNQNYGYTF
V: TRBV28
size: -
J: TRBJ1-2

CDR3: CASSQRNSDNQPQHF
V: TRBV4-1
size: few
J: TRBJ1-5

CDR3: CASSLGDGWTTEAFF
V: TRBV7-6
size: -
J: TRBJ1-1